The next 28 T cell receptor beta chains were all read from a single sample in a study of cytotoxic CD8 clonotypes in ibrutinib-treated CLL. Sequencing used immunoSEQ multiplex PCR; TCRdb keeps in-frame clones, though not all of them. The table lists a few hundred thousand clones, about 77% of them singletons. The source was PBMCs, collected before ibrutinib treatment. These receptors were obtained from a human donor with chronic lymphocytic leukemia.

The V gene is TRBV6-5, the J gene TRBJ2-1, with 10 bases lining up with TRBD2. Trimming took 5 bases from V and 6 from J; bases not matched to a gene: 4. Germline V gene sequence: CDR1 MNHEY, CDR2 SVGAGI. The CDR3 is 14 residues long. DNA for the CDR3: TGTGCCAGCAGTGGACTAGCGGCGCTCAATGAGCAGTTCTTC. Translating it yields CASSGLAALNEQFF.

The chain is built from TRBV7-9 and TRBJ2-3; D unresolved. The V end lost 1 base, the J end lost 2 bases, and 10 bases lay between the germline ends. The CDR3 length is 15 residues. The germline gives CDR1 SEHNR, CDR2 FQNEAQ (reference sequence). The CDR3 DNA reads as TGTGCCAGCAGCTTAGTAGGTCTGGTCACAGATACGCAGTATTTT. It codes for CASSLVGLVTDTQYF.

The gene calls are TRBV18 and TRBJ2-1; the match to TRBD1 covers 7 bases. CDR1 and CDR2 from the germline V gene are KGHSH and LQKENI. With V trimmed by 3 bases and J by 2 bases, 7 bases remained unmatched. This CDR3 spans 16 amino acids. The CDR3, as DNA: TGTGCCAGCTCACCCAACACCGGGACAGCCTACAATGAGCAGTTCTTC. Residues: CASSPNTGTAYNEQFF.

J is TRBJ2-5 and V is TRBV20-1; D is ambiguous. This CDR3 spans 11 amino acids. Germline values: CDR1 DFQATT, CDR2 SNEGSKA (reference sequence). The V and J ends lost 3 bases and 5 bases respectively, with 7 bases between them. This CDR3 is CSASARETQYF. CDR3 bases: TGCAGTGCTAGCGCGAGGGAGACCCAGTACTTC.

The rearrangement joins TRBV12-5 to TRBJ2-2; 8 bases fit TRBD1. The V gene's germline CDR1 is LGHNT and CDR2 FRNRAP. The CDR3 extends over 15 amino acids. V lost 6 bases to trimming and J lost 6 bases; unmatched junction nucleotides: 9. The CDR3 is CASGQQQGAAGELFF. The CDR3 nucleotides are TGTGCTAGTGGCCAGCAGCAGGGGGCTGCCGGGGAGCTGTTTTTT.

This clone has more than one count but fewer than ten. This CDR3 reads CARGGHSGKLVYEQYF. The CDR3 nucleotides read TGTGCCAGAGGGGGCCACAGCGGGAAATTGGTTTACGAGCAGTACTTC. This chain joins TRBV19 and TRBJ2-7; tentatively, D is TRBD1 or TRBD2 (7 bases each). V dropped 9 bases and J dropped 4 bases, with 25 bases sitting between them. This CDR3 comprises 16 residues. Germline V CDR1 and CDR2: LNHDA, SQIVND (reference sequence).

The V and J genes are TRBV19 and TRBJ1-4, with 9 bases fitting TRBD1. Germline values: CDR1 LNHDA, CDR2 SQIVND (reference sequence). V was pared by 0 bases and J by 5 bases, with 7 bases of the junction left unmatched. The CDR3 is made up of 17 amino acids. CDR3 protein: CASSIDLNRGRNEKLFF. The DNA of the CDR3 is TGTGCCAGTAGTATAGATCTGAACAGGGGGCGAAATGAAAAACTGTTTTTT.

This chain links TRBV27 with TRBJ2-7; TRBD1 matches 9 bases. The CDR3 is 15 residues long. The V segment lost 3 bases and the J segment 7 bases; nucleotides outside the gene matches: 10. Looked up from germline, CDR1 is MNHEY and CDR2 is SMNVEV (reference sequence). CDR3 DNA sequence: TGTGCCAGCAGTTTCTTGGGGACAGGGATGTGGGAGCAGTACTTC. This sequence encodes CASSFLGTGMWEQYF.

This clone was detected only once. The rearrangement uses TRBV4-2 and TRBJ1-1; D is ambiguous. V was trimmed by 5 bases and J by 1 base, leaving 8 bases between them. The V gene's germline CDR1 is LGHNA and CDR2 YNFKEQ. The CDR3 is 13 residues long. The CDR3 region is CASSLAENTEAFF. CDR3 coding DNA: TGTGCCAGCAGCTTGGCGGAGAACACTGAAGCTTTCTTT.

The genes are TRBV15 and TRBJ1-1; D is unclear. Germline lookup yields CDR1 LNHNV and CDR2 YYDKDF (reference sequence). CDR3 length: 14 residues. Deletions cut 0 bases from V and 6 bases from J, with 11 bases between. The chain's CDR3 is CATSRDRGEAEAFF. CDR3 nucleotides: TGTGCCACCAGCAGAGATCGCGGGGAGGCTGAAGCTTTCTTT.

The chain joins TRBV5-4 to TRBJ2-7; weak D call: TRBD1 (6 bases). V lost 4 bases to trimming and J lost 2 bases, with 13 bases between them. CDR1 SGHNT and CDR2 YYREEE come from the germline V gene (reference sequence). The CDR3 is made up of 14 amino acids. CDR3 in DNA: TGTGCCAGCAGCCCCAACAGGGATGCCTACGAGCAGTACTTC. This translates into CASSPNRDAYEQYF.

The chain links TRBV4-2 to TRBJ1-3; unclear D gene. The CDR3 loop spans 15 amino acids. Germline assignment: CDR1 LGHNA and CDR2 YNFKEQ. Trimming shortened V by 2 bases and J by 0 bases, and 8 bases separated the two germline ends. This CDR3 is CASSQISVSGNTIYF. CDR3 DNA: TGTGCCAGCAGCCAAATCTCGGTCTCTGGAAACACCATATATTTT.

The CDR3 loop reads CASSLGGTATYEQYF. The DNA of the CDR3 is TGCGCCAGCAGCTTGGGCGGGACAGCCACCTACGAGCAGTACTTC. The rearrangement joins TRBV5-1 to TRBJ2-7; TRBD1 might be the D (7 bases). CDR3 size: 15 residues. In germline, CDR1 is SGHRS, CDR2 YFSETQ. V lost 0 bases, J lost 2 bases, and 12 bases lay in between. The whole variable domain, filled in from reference TRBV5-1 and TRBJ2-7, reads KAGVTQTPRYLIKTRGQQVTLSCSPISGHRSVSWYQQTPGQGLQFLFEYFSETQRNKGNFPGRFSGRQFSNSRSEMNVSTLELGDSALYLCASSLGGTATYEQYFGPGTRLTVT.

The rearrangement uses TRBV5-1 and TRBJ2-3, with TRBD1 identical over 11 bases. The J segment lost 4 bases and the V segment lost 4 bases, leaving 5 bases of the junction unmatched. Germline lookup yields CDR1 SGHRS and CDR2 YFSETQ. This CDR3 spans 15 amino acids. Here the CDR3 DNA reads TGCGCCAGCAGCCTGGGACAGGGGGAGGCAGATACGCAGTATTTT. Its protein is CASSLGQGEADTQYF.

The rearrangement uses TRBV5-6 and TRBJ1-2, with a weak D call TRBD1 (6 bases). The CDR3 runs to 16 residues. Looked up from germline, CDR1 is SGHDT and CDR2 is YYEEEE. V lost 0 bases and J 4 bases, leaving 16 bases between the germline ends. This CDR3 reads CASSLAGSQGIYGYTF. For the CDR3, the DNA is TGTGCCAGCAGCTTGGCCGGATCACAGGGAATCTATGGCTACACCTTC.

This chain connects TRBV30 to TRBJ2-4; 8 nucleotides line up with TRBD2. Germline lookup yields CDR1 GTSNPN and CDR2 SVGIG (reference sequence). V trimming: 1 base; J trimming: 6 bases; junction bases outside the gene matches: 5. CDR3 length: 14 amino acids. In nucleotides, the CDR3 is TGTGCCTGGAGTGACGGGAGCGGGGGAAACATTCAGTACTTC. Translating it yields CAWSDGSGGNIQYF.

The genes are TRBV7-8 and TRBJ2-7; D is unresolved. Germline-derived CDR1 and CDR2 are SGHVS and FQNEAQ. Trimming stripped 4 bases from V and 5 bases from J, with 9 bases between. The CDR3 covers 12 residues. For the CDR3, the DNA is TGTGCCAGCAGCTCGAGACATGACGAGCAGTACTTC. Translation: CASSSRHDEQYF.

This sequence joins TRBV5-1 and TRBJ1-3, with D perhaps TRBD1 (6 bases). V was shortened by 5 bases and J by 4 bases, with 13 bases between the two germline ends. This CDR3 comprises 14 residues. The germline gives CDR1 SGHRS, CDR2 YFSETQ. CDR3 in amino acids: CASSPRGEGNTIYF. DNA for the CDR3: TGCGCCAGCAGTCCCAGGGGCGAAGGAAACACCATATATTTT.

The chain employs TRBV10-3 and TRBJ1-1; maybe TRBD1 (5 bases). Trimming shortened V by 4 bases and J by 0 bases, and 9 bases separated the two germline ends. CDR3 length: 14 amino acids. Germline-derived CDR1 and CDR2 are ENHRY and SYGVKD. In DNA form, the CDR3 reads TGTGCCATCAGTGTGGGGGAAATGAACACTGAAGCTTTCTTT. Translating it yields CAISVGEMNTEAFF.

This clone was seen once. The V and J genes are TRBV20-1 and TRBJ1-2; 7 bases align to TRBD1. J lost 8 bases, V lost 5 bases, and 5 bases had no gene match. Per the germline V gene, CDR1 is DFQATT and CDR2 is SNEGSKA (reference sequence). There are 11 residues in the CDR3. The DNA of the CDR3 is TGCAGTGCTCCAGGGGGGGGAGGCTACACCTTC. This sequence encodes CSAPGGGGYTF.

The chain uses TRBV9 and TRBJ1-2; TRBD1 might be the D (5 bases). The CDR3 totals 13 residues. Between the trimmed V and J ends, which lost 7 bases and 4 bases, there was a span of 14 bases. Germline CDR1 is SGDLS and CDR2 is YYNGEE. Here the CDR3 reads CASSDSAFYGYTF. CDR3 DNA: TGTGCCAGCTCCGACAGCGCTTTCTATGGCTACACCTTC.

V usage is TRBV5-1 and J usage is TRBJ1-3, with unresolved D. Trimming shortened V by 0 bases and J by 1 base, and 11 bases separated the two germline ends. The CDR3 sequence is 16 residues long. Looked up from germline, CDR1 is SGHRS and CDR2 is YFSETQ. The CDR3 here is CASSLGGSISGNTIYF. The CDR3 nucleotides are TGCGCCAGCAGCTTGGGCGGGTCGATATCTGGAAACACCATATATTTT.

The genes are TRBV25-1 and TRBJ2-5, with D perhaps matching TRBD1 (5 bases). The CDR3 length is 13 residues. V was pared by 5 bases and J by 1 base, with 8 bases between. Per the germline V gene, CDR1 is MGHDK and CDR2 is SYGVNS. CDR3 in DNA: TGTGCCAGCAGTCGGACATTCCAAGAGACCCAGTACTTC. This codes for CASSRTFQETQYF. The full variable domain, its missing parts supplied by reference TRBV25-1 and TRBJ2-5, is EADIYQTPRYLVIGTGKKITLECSQTMGHDKMYWYQQDPGMELHLIHYSYGVNSTEKGDLSSESTVSRIRTEHFPLTLESARPSHTSQYLCASSRTFQETQYFGPGTRLLVL.

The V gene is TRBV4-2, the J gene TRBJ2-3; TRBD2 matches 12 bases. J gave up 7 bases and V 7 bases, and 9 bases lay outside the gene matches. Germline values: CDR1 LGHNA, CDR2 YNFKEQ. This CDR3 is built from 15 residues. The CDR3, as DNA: TGTGCCAGCAACCTAGCGGGAGGGCGTGGGAATACGCAGTATTTT. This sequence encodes CASNLAGGRGNTQYF.

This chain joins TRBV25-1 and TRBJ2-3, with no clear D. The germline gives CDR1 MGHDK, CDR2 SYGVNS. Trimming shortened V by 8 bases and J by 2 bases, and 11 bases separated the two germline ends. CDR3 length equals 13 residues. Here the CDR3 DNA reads TGTGCCAGCTCGAGACTCCTCACAGATACGCAGTATTTT. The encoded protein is CASSRLLTDTQYF.

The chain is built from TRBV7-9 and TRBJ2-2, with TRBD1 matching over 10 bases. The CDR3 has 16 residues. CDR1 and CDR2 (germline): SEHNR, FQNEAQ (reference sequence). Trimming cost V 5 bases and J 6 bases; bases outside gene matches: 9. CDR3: CASSPPAGTGAGELFF. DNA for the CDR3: TGTGCCAGCAGCCCCCCGGCCGGGACAGGGGCCGGGGAGCTGTTTTTT.

The CDR3 reads CAWKPGTGDEKLFF. CDR3 DNA sequence: TGTGCCTGGAAGCCCGGGACAGGGGATGAAAAACTGTTTTTT. The chain has TRBV30 and TRBJ1-4; 10 bases fit TRBD1. V dropped 4 bases and J dropped 6; count of bases not matched to a gene: 5. The CDR3 spans 14 residues. CDR1 and CDR2 (germline): GTSNPN, SVGIG (reference sequence).

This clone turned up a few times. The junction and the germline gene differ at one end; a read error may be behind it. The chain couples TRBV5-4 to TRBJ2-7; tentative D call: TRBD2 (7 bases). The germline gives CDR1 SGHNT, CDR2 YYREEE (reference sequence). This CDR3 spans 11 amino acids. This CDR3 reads CASSRGAARDF. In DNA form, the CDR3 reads TGTGCCAGCAGCCGGGGGGCAGCCAGGGACTTC. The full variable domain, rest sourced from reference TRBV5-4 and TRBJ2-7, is ETGVTQSPTHLIKTRGQQVTLRCSSQSGHNTVSWYQQALGQGPQFIFQYYREEENGRGNFPPRFSGLQFPNYSSELNVNALELDDSALYLCASSRGAARDFGPGTRLTVT.